This TCR beta chain came from a study of identical twins. Study results and limitations: Weaker excess twin sharing was seen among beta out-of-frame sequences.

Via MiXCR, TCRdb re-called the 5' RACE reads, giving one row per CDR3 protein. The sample has about 530,000 distinct CDR3 sequences, nearly 15% seen once. With respect to this clonotype: Its target is unknown.

The CDR3 runs to 14 residues. Unmatched junction bases numbered 8, after V lost 6 bases and J lost 14 bases. Another study also made use of these data, one on yellow fever vaccine responses in identical twins.

The V call is TRBV12-3 or TRBV12-4, the J call TRBJ2-1, with 15 bases matching TRBD2. The specimen sequenced was CD4+ T cells sorted from blood. The receptor's source is a woman aged 18-35 years in good health. In nucleotides, the CDR3 is TGTGCCAGCAGCCATGGACTAGCGGGGGGGCTCGAGTTCTTC. Translation: CASSHGLAGGLEFF.